The 16 T cell receptor beta chains in this list originate from one sample, sequenced in a study of cytomegalovirus exposure and HLA in healthy donors. The assay was immunoSEQ multiplex PCR, and TCRdb's table has in-frame clones only and misses some. Here the sample spans about 120,000 clones, 75% to 90% being singletons. The sequencing sample was made of PBMCs. The receptors were gathered from a woman between 18 and 30 years old in good health and CMV-seronegative.

V gene TRBV6-1 combines with J gene TRBJ1-4; perhaps TRBD1 as D (5 bases). V lost 6 bases to trimming and J lost 0 bases, with 11 bases between them. This CDR3 contains 15 residues. The germline V gene has CDR1 MNHNS and CDR2 SASEGT. Here the CDR3 reads CASRDRGSTNEKLFF. In DNA, the CDR3 is TGTGCCAGCAGAGATAGGGGTTCAACTAATGAAAAACTGTTTTTT.

The chain combines TRBV9 with TRBJ1-3; TRBD1 agrees at 7 bases. Germline assignment: CDR1 SGDLS and CDR2 YYNGEE. J lost 2 bases, V lost 4 bases, and 9 bases had no gene match. The CDR3 extends over 16 amino acids. The CDR3 DNA reads TGTGCCAGCAGCTCCCGACGACAGGGTACTGGAAACACCATATATTTT. Its translation: CASSSRRQGTGNTIYF.

The chain has TRBV27 and TRBJ2-5, with 7 bases matching TRBD2. This CDR3 is 12 amino acids long. After removal of 6 bases from V and 4 bases from J, the junction contained 2 bases not matched to a gene. CDR1 and CDR2 from the germline V gene are MNHEY and SMNVEV (reference sequence). CDR3 DNA: TGTGCCAGCAGGGGGGAGGGAGAGACCCAGTACTTC. This translates into CASRGEGETQYF.

The rearrangement joins TRBV9 to TRBJ2-2; D call uncertain. In germline, CDR1 is SGDLS, CDR2 YYNGEE. This CDR3 has 16 amino acids. Trimming took 3 bases from V and 4 from J, leaving 16 bases between them. CDR3 sequence reads: CASSAHVLRGTGELFF. CDR3 DNA sequence: TGTGCCAGCAGCGCCCACGTTTTGCGCGGCACCGGGGAGCTGTTTTTT.

The gene calls are TRBV2 and TRBJ1-1, with TRBD1 matching over 12 bases. CDR3 length equals 15 residues. Germline V gives CDR1 SNHLY, CDR2 FYNNEI. V was clipped by 8 bases and J by 2 bases; unmatched bases: 6. The CDR3: CASERDRGPNTEAFF. The CDR3 DNA is TGTGCCAGCGAAAGGGACAGGGGGCCTAACACTGAAGCTTTCTTT.

The CDR3 DNA follows: TGTGCCAGCAGTAGACAGGGGTGGGTGACCCAGTACTTC. Amino acid sequence: CASSRQGWVTQYF. The J gene is TRBJ2-5, the V gene TRBV6-5; TRBD1 aligns across 8 bases. Losses at the gene ends were 5 bases for V and 7 bases for J; bases not matched to a gene: 6. CDR1 is MNHEY, CDR2 SVGAGI, per germline. The CDR3 spans 13 residues.

The chain couples TRBV27 to TRBJ1-5; D remains ambiguous. Trimming took 6 bases from V and 2 from J, leaving 20 bases between them. CDR1 is MNHEY, CDR2 SMNVEV, per germline (reference sequence). The CDR3 is 17 residues long. The DNA for the CDR3 is TGTGCCAGCAGCCCCCGCGGAACGGAGTATGGCAATCAGCCCCAGCATTTT. This translates into CASSPRGTEYGNQPQHF.

V gene TRBV6-5 combines with J gene TRBJ1-5, with D perhaps TRBD1 (6 bases). V lost 6 bases, J lost 2 bases, and 14 bases lay in between. The CDR3 loop spans 15 amino acids. Per germline, CDR1 MNHEY and CDR2 SVGAGI. The CDR3 nucleotides read TGTGCCAGCAGCCCTCCCGGGACACGCAATCAGCCCCAGCATTTT. It encodes CASSPPGTRNQPQHF.

The rearrangement joins TRBV18 to TRBJ1-2, with TRBD1 as a possible D gene (6 bases). From germline, CDR1 is KGHSH and CDR2 LQKENI. V was trimmed by 5 bases and J by 0 bases, leaving 19 bases between them. This CDR3 comprises 17 residues. CDR3 nucleotide sequence: TGTGCCAGCTCATCGATCTCGGGACAATCCACTAACTATGGCTACACCTTC. Translating it yields CASSSISGQSTNYGYTF.

The chain couples TRBV6-6 to TRBJ1-1; D gene uncertain. Per germline, CDR1 MNHNY and CDR2 SVGAGI (reference sequence). The CDR3 runs to 13 residues. V was pared by 2 bases and J by 5 bases, with 9 bases between. The CDR3 region is CASSYTVSTEAFF. For the CDR3, the DNA is TGTGCCAGCAGTTACACAGTAAGTACTGAAGCTTTCTTT.

This clone showed up just once. The chain has TRBV14 and TRBJ2-3, with D possibly being TRBD1 (6 bases). Trimming stripped 3 bases from V and 6 bases from J, with 13 bases between. The germline V gene encodes CDR1 SGHDN and CDR2 FVKESK. The CDR3 extends over 14 amino acids. The CDR3 reads CASSQSRGLDTQYF. The CDR3 DNA is TGTGCCAGCAGCCAGTCTAGGGGGTTGGATACGCAGTATTTT.

The chain combines TRBV7-3 with TRBJ2-1; 10 bases line up with TRBD2. Germline trimming cut 5 bases from V and 3 bases from J; bases unmatched to any gene: 10. The germline CDR1 and CDR2 sequences are SGHTA and FQGTGA. This CDR3 has 17 amino acids. The CDR3 DNA reads TGTGCCAGCAGCCTAAACCCCGGACTAGCGGACTACAATGAGCAGTTCTTC. This codes for CASSLNPGLADYNEQFF.

The chain links TRBV14 to TRBJ2-6, with 11 bases identical to TRBD1. Germline loops: CDR1 SGHDN, CDR2 FVKESK. Germline trimming cut 6 bases from V and 0 bases from J; bases unmatched to any gene: 7. The CDR3 contains 18 residues. The DNA of the CDR3 is TGTGCCAGCAGTCCGGACAGGGGGCTGAGCTCTGGGGCCAACGTCCTGACTTTC. Translation gives CASSPDRGLSSGANVLTF. Looking up the rest from reference TRBV14 and TRBJ2-6 gives the full variable domain: EAGVTQFPSHSVIEKGQTVTLRCDPISGHDNLYWYRRVMGKEIKFLLHFVKESKQDESGMPNNRFLAERTGGTYSTLKVQPAELEDSGVYFCASSPDRGLSSGANVLTFGAGSRLTVL.

The rearrangement joins TRBV29-1 to TRBJ2-3, with TRBD2 as a possible D gene (6 bases). From germline, CDR1 is SQVTM and CDR2 ANQGSEA. CDR3 length: 14 amino acids. V was trimmed by 5 bases and J by 2 bases, leaving 14 bases between them. The CDR3 loop reads CSVHAGKITDTQYF. Here the CDR3 DNA reads TGCAGCGTTCATGCGGGGAAGATCACAGATACGCAGTATTTT.

The CDR3 nucleotides read TGTGCCAGCAGCTTAGTAACTGCTTCACCCCTCCACTTT. Protein sequence: CASSLVTASPLHF. The rearrangement joins TRBV11-2 to TRBJ1-6; no definite D call. The CDR3 is made up of 13 amino acids. In germline, CDR1 is SGHAT, CDR2 FQNNGV. V lost 1 base, J lost 9 bases, and 7 bases lay in between.

This chain connects TRBV5-1 to TRBJ1-4; D is undetermined. CDR1 SGHRS and CDR2 YFSETQ come from the germline V gene. V dropped 3 bases and J dropped 8 bases, with 11 bases sitting between them. This CDR3 is built from 13 residues. The CDR3 DNA reads as TGCGCCAGCAGCTCGGCGGGGAACGAAAAACTGTTTTTT. Amino acid sequence: CASSSAGNEKLFF.